A selection of T cell receptor beta chains follows, all from one sample in a study of blood T cells in healthy people across ages. TCRdb reanalysed the 5' RACE reads using MiXCR and keeps one entry per CDR3 protein. Of about 1 million distinct CDR3 sequences in the sample, 40% to 50% were seen once. The sequenced material came from blood. Every receptor here comes from a woman aged 60-70 years in good health. Each CDR3 is given with its conserved first and last residue. The D gene is left open where the match is weak. Size tells how often a clone was seen (once, few, many) or the class of an expanded clone, and some rows leave it out.

J: TRBJ2-3; D: .; V: TRBV3-1; size: once; CDR3: CASSQDLGKEDTQYF; DNA: TGTGCCAGCAGCCAAGATTTGGGGAAGGAAGATACGCAGTATTTT
J: TRBJ2-4; D: .; V: TRBV18; size: .; CDR3: CASSPRRDREQYF; DNA: TGTGCCAGCTCACCGCGACGGGATAGGGAGCAGTACTTC
J: TRBJ2-3; D: TRBD1; V: TRBV27; size: few; CDR3: CASSSYTRQGVGTDTQYF; DNA: TGTGCCAGCAGTTCATACACCCGACAGGGTGTGGGCACAGATACGCAGTATTTT
J: TRBJ2-7; D: TRBD2; V: TRBV25-1; size: few; CDR3: CASRETGTSSYEQYF; DNA: TGTGCCAGCAGGGAAACCGGGACTAGCTCCTACGAGCAGTACTTC
J: TRBJ2-1; D: .; V: TRBV27; size: .; CDR3: CASSKTSGTGGEQFF; DNA: TGTGCCAGCAGTAAGACTAGTGGAACCGGGGGTGAGCAGTTCTTC
J: TRBJ2-7; D: .; V: TRBV11-1; size: .; CDR3: CASSSSRYYEQYF; DNA: TGTGCCAGCAGCTCCTCGCGGTACTACGAGCAGTACTTC
J: TRBJ2-2; D: .; V: TRBV11-2; size: .; CDR3: CASSLGDGPNTGELFF; DNA: TGTGCCAGCAGCTTAGGGGACGGGCCGAACACCGGGGAGCTGTTTTTT
J: TRBJ2-1; D: .; V: TRBV20-1; size: once; CDR3: CSARVFSLSSYNEQFF; DNA: TGCAGTGCTAGAGTATTTTCCCTAAGCTCCTACAATGAGCAGTTCTTC
J: TRBJ2-1; D: TRBD1; V: TRBV27; size: .; CDR3: CASSLGTGPYEQFF; DNA: TGTGCCAGCAGTTTAGGGACAGGTCCCTATGAGCAGTTCTTC
J: TRBJ2-1; D: .; V: TRBV9; size: .; CDR3: CASSQSDYNEQFF; DNA: TGTGCCAGCAGTCAGAGCGACTACAATGAGCAGTTCTTC
J: TRBJ1-5; D: TRBD1; V: TRBV27; size: .; CDR3: CASKNRGRGPQHF; DNA: TGTGCCAGCAAAAACAGGGGGAGGGGGCCCCAGCATTTT
J: TRBJ2-3; D: .; V: TRBV6-5; size: few; CDR3: CASTIGLTGTDTQYF; DNA: TGTGCCAGCACTATAGGACTAACCGGCACAGATACGCAGTATTTT
J: TRBJ2-7; D: TRBD2; V: TRBV5-1; size: .; CDR3: CASSLDTGTSSYEQYF; DNA: TGCGCCAGCAGCTTGGATACCGGGACTAGCTCCTACGAGCAGTACTTC
J: TRBJ1-2; D: .; V: TRBV6-6; size: .; CDR3: CASSYFGLPGVYGYTF; DNA: TGTGCCAGCAGTTACTTCGGACTCCCCGGGGTATATGGCTACACCTTC